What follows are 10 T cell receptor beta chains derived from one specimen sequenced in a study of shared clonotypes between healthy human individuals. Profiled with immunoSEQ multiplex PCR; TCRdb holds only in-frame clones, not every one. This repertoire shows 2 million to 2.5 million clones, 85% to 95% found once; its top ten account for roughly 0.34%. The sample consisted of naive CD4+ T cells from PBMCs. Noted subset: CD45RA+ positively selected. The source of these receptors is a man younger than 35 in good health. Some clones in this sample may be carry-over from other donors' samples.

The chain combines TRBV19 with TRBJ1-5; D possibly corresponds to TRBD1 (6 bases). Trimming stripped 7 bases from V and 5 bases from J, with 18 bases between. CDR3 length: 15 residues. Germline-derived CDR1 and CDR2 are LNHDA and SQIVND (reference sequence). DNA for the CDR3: TGTGCCAGTATTTGGGGGGGCGCATCGGATCAGCCCCAGCATTTT. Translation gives CASIWGGASDQPQHF.

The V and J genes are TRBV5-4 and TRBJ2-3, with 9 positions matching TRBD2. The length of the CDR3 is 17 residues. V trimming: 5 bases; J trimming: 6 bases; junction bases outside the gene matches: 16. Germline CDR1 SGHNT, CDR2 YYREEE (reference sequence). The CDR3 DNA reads TGTGCCAGCAGTAGAAGCCTAGCGGGGCAAGGAACCGATACGCAGTATTTT. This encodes CASSRSLAGQGTDTQYF.

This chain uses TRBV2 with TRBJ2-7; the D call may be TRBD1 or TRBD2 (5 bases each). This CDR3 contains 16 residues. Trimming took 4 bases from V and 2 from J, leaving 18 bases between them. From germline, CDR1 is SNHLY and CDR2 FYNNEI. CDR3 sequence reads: CASSVISRDGAYEQYF. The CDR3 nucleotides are TGTGCCAGCAGTGTTATATCTCGGGACGGAGCCTACGAGCAGTACTTC.

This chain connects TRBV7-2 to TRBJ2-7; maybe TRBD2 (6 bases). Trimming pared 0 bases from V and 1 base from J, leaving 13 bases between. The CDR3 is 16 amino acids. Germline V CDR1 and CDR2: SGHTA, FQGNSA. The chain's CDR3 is CASSLAGGGASYEQYF. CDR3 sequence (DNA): TGTGCCAGCAGCTTAGCGGGTGGCGGGGCTTCCTACGAGCAGTACTTC.

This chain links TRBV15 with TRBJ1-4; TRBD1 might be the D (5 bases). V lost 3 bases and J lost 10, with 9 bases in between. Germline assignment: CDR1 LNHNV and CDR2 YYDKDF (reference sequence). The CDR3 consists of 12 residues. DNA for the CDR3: TGTGCCACCAGCAGGGACCAGGGAAAACTGTTTTTT. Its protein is CATSRDQGKLFF. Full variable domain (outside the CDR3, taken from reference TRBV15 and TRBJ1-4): DAMVIQNPRYQVTQFGKPVTLSCSQTLNHNVMYWYQQKSSQAPKLLFHYYDKDFNNEADTPDNFQSRRPNTSFCFLDIRSPGLGDTAMYLCATSRDQGKLFFGSGTQLSVL.

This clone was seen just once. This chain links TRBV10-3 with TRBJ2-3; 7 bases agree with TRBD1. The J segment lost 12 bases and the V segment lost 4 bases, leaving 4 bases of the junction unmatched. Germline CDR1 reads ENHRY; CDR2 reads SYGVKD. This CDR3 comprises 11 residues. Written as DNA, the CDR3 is TGTGCCATCAGTGGAGGGACAGTCCAGTATTTT. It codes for CAISGGTVQYF.

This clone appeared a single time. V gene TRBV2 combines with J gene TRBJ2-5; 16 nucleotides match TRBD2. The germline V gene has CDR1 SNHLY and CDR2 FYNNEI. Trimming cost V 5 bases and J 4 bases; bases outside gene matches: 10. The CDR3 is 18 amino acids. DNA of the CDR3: TGTGCCAGCAGTTCGGGACTAGCGGGAGGGCCCAGGAGAGAGACCCAGTACTTC. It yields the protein CASSSGLAGGPRRETQYF. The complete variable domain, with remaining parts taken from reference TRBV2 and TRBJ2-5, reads EPEVTQTPSHQVTQMGQEVILRCVPISNHLYFYWYRQILGQKVEFLVSFYNNEISEKSEIFDDQFSVERPDGSNFTLKIRSTKLEDSAMYFCASSSGLAGGPRRETQYFGPGTRLLVL.

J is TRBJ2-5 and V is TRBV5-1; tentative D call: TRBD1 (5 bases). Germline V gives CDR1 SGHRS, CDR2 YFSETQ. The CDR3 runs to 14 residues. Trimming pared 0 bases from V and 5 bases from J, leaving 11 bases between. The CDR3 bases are TGCGCCAGCAGCTTGGGGGCAGGGTTGGAGACCCAGTACTTC. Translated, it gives CASSLGAGLETQYF.

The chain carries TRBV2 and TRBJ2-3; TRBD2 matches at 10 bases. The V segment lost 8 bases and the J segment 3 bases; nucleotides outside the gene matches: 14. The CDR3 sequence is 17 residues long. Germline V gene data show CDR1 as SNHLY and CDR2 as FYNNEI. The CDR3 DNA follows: TGTGCCAGCTCTAGAGAGCGGGAGGGCGCAGGGACAGATACGCAGTATTTT. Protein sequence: CASSREREGAGTDTQYF.

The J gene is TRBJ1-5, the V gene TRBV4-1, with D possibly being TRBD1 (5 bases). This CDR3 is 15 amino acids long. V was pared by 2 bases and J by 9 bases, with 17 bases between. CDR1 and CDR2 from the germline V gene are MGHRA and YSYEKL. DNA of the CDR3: TGCGCCAGCAGCCAACCCGGGACCGCCCAAAGGCCCCAGCATTTT. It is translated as CASSQPGTAQRPQHF.